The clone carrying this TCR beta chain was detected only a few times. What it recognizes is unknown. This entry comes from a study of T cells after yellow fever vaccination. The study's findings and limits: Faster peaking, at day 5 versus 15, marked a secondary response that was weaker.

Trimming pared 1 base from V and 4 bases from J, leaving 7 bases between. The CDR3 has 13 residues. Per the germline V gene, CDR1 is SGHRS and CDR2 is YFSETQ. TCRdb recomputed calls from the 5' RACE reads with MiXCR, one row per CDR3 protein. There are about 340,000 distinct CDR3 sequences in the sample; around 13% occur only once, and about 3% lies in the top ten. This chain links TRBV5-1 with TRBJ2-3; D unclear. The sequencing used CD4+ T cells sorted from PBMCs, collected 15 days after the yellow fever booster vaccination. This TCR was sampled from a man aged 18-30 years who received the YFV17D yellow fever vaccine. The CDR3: CASSLNSPDTQYF. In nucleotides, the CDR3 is TGCGCCAGCAGCTTGAACTCCCCAGATACGCAGTATTTT.